This TCR beta chain is drawn from a study of beta chain features in type 1 diabetes. Comments on this clone: What it recognizes is unknown.

Each donor gave one heparinised blood draw averaging roughly 100 mL. V dropped 2 bases and J dropped 10 bases, with 18 bases sitting between them. This CDR3 spans 14 amino acids. From germline, CDR1 is SGHTA and CDR2 FQGNSA. Notes on the study in general: The study found that naive, central memory and Treg TCRB repertoires appeared more similar in patients than in healthy donors. There was a moderate but significant shortening of TCRB CDR3s in all four CD4+ subsets of Type 1 diabetes patients.

Expressed TCRB transcripts were sequenced because the isolated RNA had all been reverse transcribed beforehand. Only in-frame clones appear in the TCRdb table, and some are missing; sequencing was by immunoSEQ multiplex PCR. The sample holds around 690,000 clones, approximately 13% seen once. This receptor was taken from a man younger than 40 with type 1 diabetes. V gene TRBV7-2 combines with J gene TRBJ2-7; tentatively, D is TRBD1 or TRBD2 (6 bases each). Sequencing used naive CD4+ T cells from blood. CDR3 nucleotides: TGTGCCAGCAGCTTAAAGGGGGGAGACGGAAGACAGTACTTC. Its protein product is CASSLKGGDGRQYF.